The 9 T cell receptor beta chains reported below all come from one sample, sequenced in a study of T cells after yellow fever vaccination (dated by TCRdb to the late 2010s). In the paper's terms, the treatment or condition label means: live attenuated yellow fever vaccine strain. To prepare the library, 5' RACE was applied. Reads for this sample came from an Illumina HiSeq 2500. TCRdb itself trimmed the public reads at Q25 with fastp, ran MiXCR and retained productive beta chains. Each CDR3 protein appears once, grouped with its most common genes and DNA. The sample yields 200,000 or so distinct CDR3 sequences; around 6.7% were counted once. More than 0.85% of the sample is held by the ten biggest clonotypes. Specimen: CD4+ T cells sorted from PBMCs, collected on the day of the yellow fever booster vaccination. The receptor set was obtained from a man aged 25 to 45 who received the YFV17D yellow fever vaccine.

This clonotype was picked up a small number of times. This rearrangement joins TRBV11-2 to TRBJ2-5, with 8 bases identical to TRBD1. Trimming removed 4 bases from V and 2 bases from J; junction bases left unmatched: 3. Germline CDR1 reads SGHAT; CDR2 reads FQNNGV. This CDR3 has 14 amino acids. The CDR3 spells CASSYRGSQETQYF. The CDR3 DNA sequence: TGTGCCAGCAGCTACAGGGGGAGTCAAGAGACCCAGTACTTC.

The chain recombines TRBV7-6 with TRBJ2-3, with D tentatively TRBD1 or TRBD2 (5 bases each). The germline CDR1 and CDR2 sequences are SGHVS and FNYEAQ. Trimming cost V 4 bases and J 3 bases, with 14 bases left between them. This CDR3 is built from 15 residues. Here the CDR3 DNA reads TGTGCCAGCAGCTCCACCGGGACGGAGACAGATACGCAGTATTTT. This sequence encodes CASSSTGTETDTQYF.

In this sample, this clonotype turned up many times. The V and J genes are TRBV3-1 and TRBJ2-5; 8 bases are a match to TRBD2. V shed 4 bases, J shed 4 bases, and the junction held 14 bases outside the gene matches. Germline V lookup: CDR1 LGHDT, CDR2 YNNKEL (reference sequence). The length of the CDR3 is 17 residues. CDR3 nucleotides: TGTGCCAGCAGCCCACGCGAGACTAGCGCGGGAGTAGAGACCCAGTACTTC. It specifies CASSPRETSAGVETQYF.

This clonotype was recorded many times. The rearrangement links TRBV25-1 to TRBJ2-1; D gene uncertain. V was pared by 4 bases and J by 8 bases, with 12 bases between. The CDR3 is 13 amino acids. Germline V gives CDR1 MGHDK, CDR2 SYGVNS. CDR3 sequence (DNA): TGTGCCAGCAGTGGAGGCCCACTGCATGAGCAGTTCTTC. Its translation is CASSGGPLHEQFF.

V usage is TRBV18 and J usage is TRBJ2-7; 9 nucleotides line up with TRBD2. The CDR3 totals 17 residues. The V gene's germline CDR1 is KGHSH and CDR2 LQKENI. Trimming removed 2 bases from V and 0 bases from J; junction bases left unmatched: 8. The CDR3 region is CASSPFSGSGDSYEQYF. DNA of the CDR3: TGTGCCAGCTCACCATTTAGCGGGAGTGGGGACTCCTACGAGCAGTACTTC.

This clonotype was counted only a few times. The J gene is TRBJ1-1, the V gene TRBV2; D unclear. The V and J ends lost 6 bases and 4 bases respectively, with 6 bases between them. Per the germline V gene, CDR1 is SNHLY and CDR2 is FYNNEI. CDR3 length equals 11 residues. The CDR3 is CASRVATEAFF. Written as DNA, the CDR3 is TGTGCCAGCAGGGTCGCCACTGAAGCTTTCTTT.

This clonotype was seen many times. The V call is TRBV7-2, the J call TRBJ2-2; D possibly corresponds to TRBD2 (6 bases). This CDR3 is built from 15 residues. In germline, CDR1 is SGHTA, CDR2 FQGNSA. V lost 7 bases and J 0 bases, leaving 12 bases between the germline ends. CDR3 protein: CASNLAPANTGELFF. The DNA of the CDR3 is TGTGCCAGCAATCTAGCGCCCGCGAACACCGGGGAGCTGTTTTTT.

This clonotype was observed a handful of times. The rearrangement uses TRBV5-5 and TRBJ2-1; no definite D call. The CDR3 is made up of 16 amino acids. V was trimmed by 0 bases and J by 3 bases, leaving 13 bases between them. The germline CDR1 and CDR2 sequences are SGHKS and YYEKEE (reference sequence). In DNA, the CDR3 is TGTGCCAGCAGCTTGGGGACGCATCGACTCTACAATGAGCAGTTCTTC. This encodes CASSLGTHRLYNEQFF.

This chain joins TRBV19 and TRBJ1-2; D gene ambiguous. CDR1 and CDR2 (germline): LNHDA, SQIVND (reference sequence). The CDR3 extends over 12 amino acids. The ends were cut back, 5 bases at V and 4 bases at J, with 8 bases in the middle. This CDR3 reads CASSGVSYGYTF. The CDR3 nucleotides read TGTGCCAGTAGTGGAGTCTCCTATGGCTACACCTTC.